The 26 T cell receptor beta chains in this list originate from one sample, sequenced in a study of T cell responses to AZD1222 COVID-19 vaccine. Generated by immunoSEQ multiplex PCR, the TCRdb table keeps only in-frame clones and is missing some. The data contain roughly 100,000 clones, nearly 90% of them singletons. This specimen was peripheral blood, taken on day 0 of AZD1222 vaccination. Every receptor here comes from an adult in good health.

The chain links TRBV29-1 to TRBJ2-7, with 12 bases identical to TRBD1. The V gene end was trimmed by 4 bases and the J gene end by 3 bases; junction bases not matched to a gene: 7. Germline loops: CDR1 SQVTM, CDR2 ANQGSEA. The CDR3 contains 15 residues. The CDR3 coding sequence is TGCAGCGTTGTAATCCGGGACAGGGGGCACTACGAGCAGTACTTC. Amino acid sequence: CSVVIRDRGHYEQYF.

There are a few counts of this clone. The CDR3 DNA follows: TGTGCCAGCAGTGCAACAGGTCCAAGAGGCTACACCTTC. It encodes CASSATGPRGYTF. This chain uses TRBV12-3 or TRBV12-4 with TRBJ1-2; weak D call: TRBD1 (5 bases). CDR3 length equals 13 residues. Trimming cost V 5 bases and J 8 bases, with 15 bases left between them.

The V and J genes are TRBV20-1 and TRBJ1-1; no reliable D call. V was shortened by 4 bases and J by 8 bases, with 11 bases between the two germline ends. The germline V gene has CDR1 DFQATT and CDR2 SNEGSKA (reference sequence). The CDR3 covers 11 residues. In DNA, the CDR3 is TGCAGTGCTAACCTGGTGGGCGAAGCTTTCTTT. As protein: CSANLVGEAFF.

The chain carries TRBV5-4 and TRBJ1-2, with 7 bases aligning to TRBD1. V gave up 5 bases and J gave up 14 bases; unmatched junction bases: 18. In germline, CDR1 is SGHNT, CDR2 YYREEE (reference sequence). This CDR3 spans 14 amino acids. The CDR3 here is CASSPATGIGPLTF. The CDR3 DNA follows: TGTGCCAGCAGTCCAGCGACAGGGATAGGCCCCTTAACCTTC.

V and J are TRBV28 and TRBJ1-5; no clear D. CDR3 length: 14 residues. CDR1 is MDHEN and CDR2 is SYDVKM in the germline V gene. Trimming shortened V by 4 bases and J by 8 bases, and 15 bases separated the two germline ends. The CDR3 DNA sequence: TGTGCCAGCAGTTCAACCTACGCCACTGAGCCCCAGCATTTT. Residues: CASSSTYATEPQHF.

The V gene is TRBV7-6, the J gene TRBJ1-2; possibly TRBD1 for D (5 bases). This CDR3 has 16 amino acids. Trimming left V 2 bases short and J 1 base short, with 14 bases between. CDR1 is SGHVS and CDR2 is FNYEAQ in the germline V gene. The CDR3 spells CASSLRGWEDNYGYTF. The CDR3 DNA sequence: TGTGCCAGCAGCTTACGGGGGTGGGAAGATAACTATGGCTACACCTTC. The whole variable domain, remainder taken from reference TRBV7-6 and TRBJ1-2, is GAGVSQSPRYKVTKRGQDVALRCDPISGHVSLYWYRQALGQGPEFLTYFNYEAQQDKSGLPNDRFSAERPEGSISTLTIQRTEQRDSAMYRCASSLRGWEDNYGYTFGSGTRLTVV.

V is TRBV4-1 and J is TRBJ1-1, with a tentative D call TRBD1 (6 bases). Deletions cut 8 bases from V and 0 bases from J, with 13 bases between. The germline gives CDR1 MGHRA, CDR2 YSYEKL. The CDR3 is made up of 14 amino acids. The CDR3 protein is CASRGAGMNTEAFF. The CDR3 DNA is TGCGCCAGCCGGGGGGCTGGTATGAACACTGAAGCTTTCTTT.

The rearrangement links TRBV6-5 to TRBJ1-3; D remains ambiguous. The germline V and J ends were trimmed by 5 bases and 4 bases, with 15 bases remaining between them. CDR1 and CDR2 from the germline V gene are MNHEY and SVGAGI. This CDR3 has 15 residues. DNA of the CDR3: TGTGCCAGCAGTCCACAACAGTTAATAGGAAACACCATATATTTT. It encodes CASSPQQLIGNTIYF.

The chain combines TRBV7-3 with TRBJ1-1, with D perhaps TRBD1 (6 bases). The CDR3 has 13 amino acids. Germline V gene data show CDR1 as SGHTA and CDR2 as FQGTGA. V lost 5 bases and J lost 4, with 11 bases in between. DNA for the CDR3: TGTGCCAGCAGCCATGGACAGACCACTGAAGCTTTCTTT. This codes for CASSHGQTTEAFF. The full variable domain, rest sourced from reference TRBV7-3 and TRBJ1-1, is GAGVSQTPSNKVTEKGKYVELRCDPISGHTALYWYRQSLGQGPEFLIYFQGTGAADDSGLPNDRFFAVRPEGSVSTLKIQRTERGDSAVYLCASSHGQTTEAFFGQGTRLTVV.

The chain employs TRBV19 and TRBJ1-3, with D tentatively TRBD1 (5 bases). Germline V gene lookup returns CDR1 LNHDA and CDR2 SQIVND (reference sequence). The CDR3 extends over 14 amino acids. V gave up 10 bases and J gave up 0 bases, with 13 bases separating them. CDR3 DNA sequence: TGTGCCACTGGGACGACGCCCTCTGGAAACACCATATATTTT. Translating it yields CATGTTPSGNTIYF.

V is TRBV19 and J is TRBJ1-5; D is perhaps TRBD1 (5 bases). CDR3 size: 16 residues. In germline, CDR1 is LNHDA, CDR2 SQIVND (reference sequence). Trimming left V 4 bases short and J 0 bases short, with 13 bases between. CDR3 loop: CASSRRGAYSNQPQHF. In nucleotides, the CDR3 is TGTGCCAGTAGTAGGAGAGGGGCTTATAGCAATCAGCCCCAGCATTTT.

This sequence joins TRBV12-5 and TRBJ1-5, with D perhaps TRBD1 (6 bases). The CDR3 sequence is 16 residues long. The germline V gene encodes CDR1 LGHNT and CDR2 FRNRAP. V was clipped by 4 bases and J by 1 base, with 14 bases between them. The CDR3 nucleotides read TGTGCTAGTGGTTCAAACAGGGAGATCAGCAATCAGCCCCAGCATTTT. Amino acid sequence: CASGSNREISNQPQHF.

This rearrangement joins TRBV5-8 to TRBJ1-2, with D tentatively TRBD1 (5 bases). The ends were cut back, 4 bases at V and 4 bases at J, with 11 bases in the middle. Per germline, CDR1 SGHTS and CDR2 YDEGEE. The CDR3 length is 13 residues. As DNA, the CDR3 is TGTGCCAGCAGCCCGCGGGGGAGCTATGGCTACACCTTC. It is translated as CASSPRGSYGYTF.

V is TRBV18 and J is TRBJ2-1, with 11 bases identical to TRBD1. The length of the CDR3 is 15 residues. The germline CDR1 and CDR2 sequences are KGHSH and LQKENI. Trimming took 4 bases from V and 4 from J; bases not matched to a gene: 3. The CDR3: CASSLGTGGYNEQFF. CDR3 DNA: TGTGCCAGCTCACTCGGGACAGGGGGGTACAATGAGCAGTTCTTC.

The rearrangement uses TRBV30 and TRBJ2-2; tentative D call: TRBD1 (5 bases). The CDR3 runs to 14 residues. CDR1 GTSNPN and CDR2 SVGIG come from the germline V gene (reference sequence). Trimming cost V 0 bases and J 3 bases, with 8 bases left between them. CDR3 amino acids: CAWSVQADTGELFF. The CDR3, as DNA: TGTGCCTGGAGTGTACAGGCCGACACCGGGGAGCTGTTTTTT. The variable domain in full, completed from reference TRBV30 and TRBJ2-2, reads SQTIHQWPATLVQPVGSPLSLECTVEGTSNPNLYWYRQAAGRGLQLLFYSVGIGQISSEVPQNLSASRPQDRQFILSSKKLLLSDSGFYLCAWSVQADTGELFFGEGSRLTVL.

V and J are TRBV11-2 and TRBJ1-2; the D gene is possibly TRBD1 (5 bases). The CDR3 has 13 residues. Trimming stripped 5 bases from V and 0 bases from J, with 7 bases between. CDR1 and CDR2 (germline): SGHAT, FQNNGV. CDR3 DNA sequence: TGTGCCAGCAGCCTAGGGGCTAACTATGGCTACACCTTC. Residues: CASSLGANYGYTF.

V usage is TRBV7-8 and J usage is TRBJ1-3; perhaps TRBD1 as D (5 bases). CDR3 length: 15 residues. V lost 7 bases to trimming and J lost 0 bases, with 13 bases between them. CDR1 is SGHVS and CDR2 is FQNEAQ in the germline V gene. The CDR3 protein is CASTPYQGSGNTIYF. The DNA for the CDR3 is TGTGCCAGCACCCCCTATCAGGGCTCTGGAAACACCATATATTTT.

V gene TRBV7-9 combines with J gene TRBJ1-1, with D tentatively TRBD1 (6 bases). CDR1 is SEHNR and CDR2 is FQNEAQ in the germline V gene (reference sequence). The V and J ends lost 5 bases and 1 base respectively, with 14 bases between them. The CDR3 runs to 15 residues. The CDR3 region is CASSPRQASNTEAFF. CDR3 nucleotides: TGTGCCAGCAGCCCGCGACAGGCCTCGAACACTGAAGCTTTCTTT.

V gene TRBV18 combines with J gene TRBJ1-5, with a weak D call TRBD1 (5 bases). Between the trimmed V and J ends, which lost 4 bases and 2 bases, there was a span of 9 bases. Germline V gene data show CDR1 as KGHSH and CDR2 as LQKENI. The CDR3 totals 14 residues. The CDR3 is CASSLDSGNQPQHF. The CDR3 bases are TGTGCCAGCTCACTAGACAGCGGCAATCAGCCCCAGCATTTT.

The CDR3 nucleotides read TGTGCCAGCAGTTTGGTCGCAACCTACTCCTACGAGCAGTACTTC. It yields the protein CASSLVATYSYEQYF. The V gene is TRBV28, the J gene TRBJ2-7; no firm D call. This CDR3 spans 15 amino acids. Germline CDR1 and CDR2: MDHEN and SYDVKM. V lost 3 bases, J lost 0 bases, and 12 bases lay in between.

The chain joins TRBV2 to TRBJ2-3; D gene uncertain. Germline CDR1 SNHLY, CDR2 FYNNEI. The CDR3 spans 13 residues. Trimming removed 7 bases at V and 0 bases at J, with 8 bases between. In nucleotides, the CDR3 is TGTGCCAGCACCTTACAGAGCACAGATACGCAGTATTTT. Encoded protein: CASTLQSTDTQYF.

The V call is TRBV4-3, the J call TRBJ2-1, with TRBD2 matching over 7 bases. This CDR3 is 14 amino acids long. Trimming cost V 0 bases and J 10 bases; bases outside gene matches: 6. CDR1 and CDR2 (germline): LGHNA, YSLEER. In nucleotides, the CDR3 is TGCGCCAGCAGCCAAGATCATGGAGCGGGGGAGCAGTTCTTC. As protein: CASSQDHGAGEQFF.

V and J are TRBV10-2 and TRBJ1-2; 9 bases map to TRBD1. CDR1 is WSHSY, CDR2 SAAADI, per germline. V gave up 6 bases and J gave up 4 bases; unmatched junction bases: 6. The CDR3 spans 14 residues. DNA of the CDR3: TGCGCCAGCAGCCCGGGACAGGGTGCCTATGGCTACACCTTC. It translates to CASSPGQGAYGYTF.

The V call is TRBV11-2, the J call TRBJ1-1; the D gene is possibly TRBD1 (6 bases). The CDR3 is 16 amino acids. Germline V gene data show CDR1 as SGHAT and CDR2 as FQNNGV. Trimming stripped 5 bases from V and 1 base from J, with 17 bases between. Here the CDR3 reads CASSRPRGSGNTEAFF. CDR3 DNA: TGTGCCAGCAGCCGACCCAGGGGTTCAGGGAACACTGAAGCTTTCTTT. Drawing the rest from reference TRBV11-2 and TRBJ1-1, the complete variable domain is EAGVAQSPRYKIIEKRQSVAFWCNPISGHATLYWYQQILGQGPKLLIQFQNNGVVDDSQLPKDRFSAERLKGVDSTLKIQPAKLEDSAVYLCASSRPRGSGNTEAFFGQGTRLTVV.

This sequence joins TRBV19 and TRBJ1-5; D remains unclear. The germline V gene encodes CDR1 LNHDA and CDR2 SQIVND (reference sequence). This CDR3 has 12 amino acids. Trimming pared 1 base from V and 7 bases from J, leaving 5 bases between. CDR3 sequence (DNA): TGTGCCAGTAGTATAGGCCTCCAGCCCCAGCATTTT. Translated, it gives CASSIGLQPQHF.

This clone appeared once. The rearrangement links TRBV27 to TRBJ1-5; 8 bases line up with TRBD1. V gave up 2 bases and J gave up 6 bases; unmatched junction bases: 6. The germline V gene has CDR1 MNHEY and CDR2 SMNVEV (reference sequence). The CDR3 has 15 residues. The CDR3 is CASSLNSGGGQPQHF. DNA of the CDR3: TGTGCCAGCAGTTTAAATTCAGGGGGCGGTCAGCCCCAGCATTTT.